The sequence of this T cell receptor (beta chain) was determined in a study of blood T cell repertoires in COVID-19. Per germline, CDR1 SEHNR and CDR2 FQNEAQ (reference sequence). The ends lost 3 bases at V and 6 bases at J; junction bases unmatched: 5. This CDR3 spans 13 amino acids. In the study's own analysis: Amplification with reference gene primers provided the estimates of nucleated cell counts. Only in-frame clones appear in the TCRdb table, and some are missing; sequencing was by immunoSEQ multiplex PCR. D and trimming come from the DNA, and the V and J calls and clone size come from that table. In the table there are around 99,000 clones, around 80% of which are singletons.

The sequence was obtained from a human donor in a cohort sampled during active or convalescent COVID-19. The V and J genes are TRBV7-9 and TRBJ2-7, with 7 bases that match TRBD2. Sequencing was performed on peripheral blood. CDR3 DNA: TGTGCCAGCAGCTTTGCGGGAGAGGGCGAGCAGTACTTC. It yields the protein CASSFAGEGEQYF.